Here is one T cell receptor beta chain with its context. This entry belongs to a study of identifying expanded T cells in peripheral blood. Clones were read by immunoSEQ multiplex PCR, and TCRdb kept only the in-frame ones, dropping some. The table records approximately 58,000 clones, about nine tenths of them present only once. CDR1 SGHTS and CDR2 YDEGEE come from the germline V gene. The CDR3 covers 14 residues. V gave up 6 bases and J gave up 3 bases, with 16 bases separating them. This clonotype was sampled from a person aged 18 to 70 in good health. The chain combines TRBV5-8 with TRBJ2-7; possibly TRBD1 for D (5 bases). The sequenced sample was blood. The CDR3 reads CASNLAGSFYEQYF. The DNA for the CDR3 is TGTGCCAGCAATTTGGCAGGGTCTTTCTACGAGCAGTACTTC.